The 10 T cell receptor beta chains below come from one sample, sequenced in a study of cytomegalovirus exposure and HLA in healthy donors (TCRdb year 2017). Library generation was performed with the immunoSEQ multiplex PCR assay. The multiplex PCR relied on a mix of 60 forward primers for TCR Vbeta segments and 13 reverse primers for TCR Jbeta segments. TCRdb limited this immuneACCESS table to in-frame rearrangements with V and J called. A share of clones is missing; checked studies link under half to unresolved V genes, and the rest is unexplained. Present in this sample are about 160,000 clones, around 83% of which were seen just once. The top ten clones comprise around 0.97% of the sample. Sequencing was performed on PBMCs. The receptors were sampled from a girl aged 2-10 years in good health and CMV-seropositive.

The chain carries TRBV5-6 and TRBJ1-2; D is unclear. V dropped 2 bases and J dropped 6 bases, with 8 bases sitting between them. Germline V gene data show CDR1 as SGHDT and CDR2 as YYEEEE. CDR3 length: 12 residues. The CDR3 DNA sequence: TGTGCCAGCAGCTTAGGCAGCGATGGCTACACCTTC. This codes for CASSLGSDGYTF. The entire variable domain, with the rest obtained from reference TRBV5-6 and TRBJ1-2, is as follows: DAGVTQSPTHLIKTRGQQVTLRCSPKSGHDTVSWYQQALGQGPQFIFQYYEEEERQRGNFPDRFSGHQFPNYSSELNVNALLLGDSALYLCASSLGSDGYTFGSGTRLTVV.

The chain employs TRBV28 and TRBJ2-7; TRBD1 matches 9 bases. Germline trimming cut 6 bases from V and 2 bases from J; bases unmatched to any gene: 5. This CDR3 contains 14 residues. CDR1 is MDHEN and CDR2 is SYDVKM in the germline V gene. CDR3 nucleotide sequence: TGTGCCAGCAGCCCCGGGACAGGGACCTACGAGCAGTACTTC. It encodes CASSPGTGTYEQYF.

The J gene is TRBJ2-1, the V gene TRBV27; D not resolved. The CDR3 consists of 13 residues. Germline V gene data show CDR1 as MNHEY and CDR2 as SMNVEV (reference sequence). The V end was cut by 2 bases, the J end by 5 bases, with 7 bases between. The CDR3 bases are TGTGCCAGCAGTTTAATACTGAACAATGAGCAGTTCTTC. Translating gives CASSLILNNEQFF.

This chain uses TRBV27 with TRBJ2-2, with 9 positions matching TRBD1. The CDR3 totals 14 residues. The trim removed 4 bases at V and 9 bases at J, leaving 6 bases unmatched. Germline CDR1 and CDR2: MNHEY and SMNVEV (reference sequence). The CDR3 loop is CASSWGQGYRELFF. CDR3 nucleotides: TGTGCCAGCAGTTGGGGACAGGGCTACCGGGAGCTGTTTTTT.

V gene TRBV20-1 combines with J gene TRBJ2-1, with a weak D call TRBD2 (6 bases). Trimming shortened V by 6 bases and J by 15 bases, and 15 bases separated the two germline ends. The CDR3 is made up of 10 amino acids. Germline assignment: CDR1 DFQATT and CDR2 SNEGSKA (reference sequence). CDR3 amino acids: CSAREWEAFF. CDR3 bases: TGCAGTGCCCGGGAGTGGGAGGCGTTCTTC.

As regards this clone: At one of its ends the junction is not consistent with the germline gene, which may arise from a read error. This chain uses TRBV5-1 with TRBJ2-5; D is possibly TRBD2 (6 bases). The CDR3 is 15 residues long. The germline V gene has CDR1 SGHRS and CDR2 YFSETQ. Here the CDR3 reads CASRFFGGWGETQYF. The CDR3 coding sequence is TGCGCCAGCCGCTTTTTTGGAGGGTGGGGAGAGACCCAGTACTTC. The full variable domain, its missing parts supplied by reference TRBV5-1 and TRBJ2-5, is KAGVTQTPRYLIKTRGQQVTLSCSPISGHRSVSWYQQTPGQGLQFLFEYFSETQRNKGNFPGRFSGRQFSNSRSEMNVSTLELGDSALYLCASRFFGGWGETQYFGPGTRLLVL.

V and J are TRBV7-9 and TRBJ1-1, with D uncertain. The CDR3 extends over 15 amino acids. CDR1 is SEHNR, CDR2 FQNEAQ, per germline (reference sequence). V gave up 5 bases and J gave up 3 bases, with 16 bases separating them. CDR3 region: CASSKTVLPDTEAFF. The DNA for the CDR3 is TGTGCCAGCAGCAAAACAGTCCTCCCCGACACTGAAGCTTTCTTT.

The V gene is TRBV6-6, the J gene TRBJ1-5; D ambiguous. The CDR3 consists of 14 residues. CDR1 is MNHNY and CDR2 is SVGAGI in the germline V gene (reference sequence). V was pared by 1 base and J by 0 bases, with 4 bases between. The CDR3 is CASSYYSSNQPQHF. CDR3 nucleotides: TGTGCCAGCAGTTACTATAGTAGCAATCAGCCCCAGCATTTT.

V is TRBV30 and J is TRBJ1-2; 9 nucleotides align to TRBD1. This CDR3 region has 13 residues. From germline, CDR1 is GTSNPN and CDR2 SVGIG (reference sequence). Germline trimming cut 5 bases from V and 8 bases from J; bases unmatched to any gene: 9. DNA of the CDR3: TGTGCCTGGTTAAAACAGGGGGCAGGGGGCTACACCTTC. Its protein product is CAWLKQGAGGYTF.

The chain recombines TRBV9 with TRBJ2-2; D remains unclear. The germline gives CDR1 SGDLS, CDR2 YYNGEE. Trimming took 4 bases from V and 4 from J, leaving 5 bases between them. The CDR3 runs to 12 residues. The CDR3 nucleotides read TGTGCCAGCAGCTACTCCACCGGGGAGCTGTTTTTT. This gives the protein CASSYSTGELFF. Using reference TRBV9 and TRBJ2-2 for the parts outside the CDR3, the full variable domain is DSGVTQTPKHLITATGQRVTLRCSPRSGDLSVYWYQQSLDQGLQFLIQYYNGEERAKGNILERFSAQQFPDLHSELNLSSLELGDSALYFCASSYSTGELFFGEGSRLTVL.